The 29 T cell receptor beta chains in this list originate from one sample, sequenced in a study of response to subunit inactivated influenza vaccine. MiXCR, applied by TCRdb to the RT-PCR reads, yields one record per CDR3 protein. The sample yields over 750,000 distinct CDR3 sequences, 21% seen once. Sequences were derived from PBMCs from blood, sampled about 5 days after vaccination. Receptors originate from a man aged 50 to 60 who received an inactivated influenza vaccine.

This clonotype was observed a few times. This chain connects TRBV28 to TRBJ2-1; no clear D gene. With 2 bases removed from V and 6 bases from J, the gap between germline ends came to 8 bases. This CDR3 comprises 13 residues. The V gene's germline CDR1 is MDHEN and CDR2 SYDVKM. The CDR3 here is CASSLQEINEQFF. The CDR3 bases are TGTGCCAGCAGTTTACAGGAGATCAATGAGCAGTTCTTC.

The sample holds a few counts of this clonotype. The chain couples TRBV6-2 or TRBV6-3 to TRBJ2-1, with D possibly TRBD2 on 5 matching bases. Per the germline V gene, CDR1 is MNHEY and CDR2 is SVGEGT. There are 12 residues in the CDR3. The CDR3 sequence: CACGFTYNEQFF. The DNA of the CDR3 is TGTGCTTGCGGGTTTACCTACAATGAGCAGTTCTTC.

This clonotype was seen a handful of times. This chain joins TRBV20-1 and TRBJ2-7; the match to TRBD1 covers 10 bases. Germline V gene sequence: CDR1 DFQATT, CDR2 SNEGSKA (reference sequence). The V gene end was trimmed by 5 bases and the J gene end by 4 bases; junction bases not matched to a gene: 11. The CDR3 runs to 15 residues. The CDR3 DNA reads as TGCAGTGCTGGGACACGACAGGGGGCTGGATACGAGCAGTACTTC. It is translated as CSAGTRQGAGYEQYF.

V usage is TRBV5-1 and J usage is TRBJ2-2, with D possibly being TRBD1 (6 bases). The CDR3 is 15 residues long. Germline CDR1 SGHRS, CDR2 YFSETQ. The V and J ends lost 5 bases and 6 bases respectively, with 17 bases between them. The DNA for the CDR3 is TGCGCCAGCAGATCCGGGACAACGGGCGCCGGGGAGCTGTTTTTT. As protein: CASRSGTTGAGELFF.

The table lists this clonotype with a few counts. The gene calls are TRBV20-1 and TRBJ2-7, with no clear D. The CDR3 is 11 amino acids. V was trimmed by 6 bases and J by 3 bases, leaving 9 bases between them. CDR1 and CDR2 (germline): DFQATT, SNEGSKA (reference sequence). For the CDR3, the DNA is TGCAGTGCCGGACCATACTACGAGCAGTACTTC. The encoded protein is CSAGPYYEQYF.

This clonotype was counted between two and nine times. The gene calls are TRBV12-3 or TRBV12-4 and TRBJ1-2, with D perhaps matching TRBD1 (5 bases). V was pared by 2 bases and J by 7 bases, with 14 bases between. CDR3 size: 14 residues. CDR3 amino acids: CASSLTRDVLGYTF. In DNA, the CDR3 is TGTGCCAGCAGTTTAACCCGGGACGTCCTTGGCTACACCTTC.

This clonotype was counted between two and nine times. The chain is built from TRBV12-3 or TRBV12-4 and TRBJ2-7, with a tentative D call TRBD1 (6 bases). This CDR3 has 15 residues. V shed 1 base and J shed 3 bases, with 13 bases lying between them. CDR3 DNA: TGTGCCAGCAGTTTAGGCGGCAGGGGTGACTACGAGCAGTACTTC. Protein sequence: CASSLGGRGDYEQYF.

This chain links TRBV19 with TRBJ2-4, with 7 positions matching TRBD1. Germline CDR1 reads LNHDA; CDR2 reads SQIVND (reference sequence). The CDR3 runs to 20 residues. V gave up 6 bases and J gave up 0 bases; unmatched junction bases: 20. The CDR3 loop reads CASRMMATGATFSAKNIQYF. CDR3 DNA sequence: TGTGCCAGTAGGATGATGGCTACAGGGGCAACATTTTCAGCCAAAAACATTCAGTACTTC.

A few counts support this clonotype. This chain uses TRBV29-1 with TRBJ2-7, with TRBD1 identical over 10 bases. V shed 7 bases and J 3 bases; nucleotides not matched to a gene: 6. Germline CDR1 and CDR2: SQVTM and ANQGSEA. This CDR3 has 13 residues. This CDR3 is CSAGTGDIYEQYF. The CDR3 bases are TGCAGCGCTGGGACAGGGGATATCTACGAGCAGTACTTC.

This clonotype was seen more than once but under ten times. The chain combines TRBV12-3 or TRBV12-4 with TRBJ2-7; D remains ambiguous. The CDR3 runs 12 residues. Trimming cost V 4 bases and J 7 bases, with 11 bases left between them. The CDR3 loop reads CASSSQNREQYF. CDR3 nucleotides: TGTGCCAGCAGTTCTCAAAATCGGGAGCAGTACTTC.

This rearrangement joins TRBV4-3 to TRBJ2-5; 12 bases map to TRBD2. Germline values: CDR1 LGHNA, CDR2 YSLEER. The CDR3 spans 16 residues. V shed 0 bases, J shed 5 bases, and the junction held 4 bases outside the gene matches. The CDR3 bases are TGCGCCAGCAGCCAAGACGGACTAGCGGGACAGGAGACCCAGTACTTC. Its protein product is CASSQDGLAGQETQYF.

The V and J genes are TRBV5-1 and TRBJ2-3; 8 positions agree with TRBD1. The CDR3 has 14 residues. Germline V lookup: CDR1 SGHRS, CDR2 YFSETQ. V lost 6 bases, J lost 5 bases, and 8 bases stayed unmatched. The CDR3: CASKEDRVRDTQYF. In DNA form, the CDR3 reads TGCGCCAGCAAGGAGGACAGGGTTAGAGATACGCAGTATTTT.

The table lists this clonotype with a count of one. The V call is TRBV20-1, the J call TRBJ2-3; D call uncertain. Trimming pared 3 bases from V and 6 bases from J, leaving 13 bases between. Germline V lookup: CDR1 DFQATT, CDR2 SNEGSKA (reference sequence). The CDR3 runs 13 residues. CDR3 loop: CSARRTSRDTQYF. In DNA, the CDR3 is TGCAGTGCTAGGCGGACCTCCAGGGATACGCAGTATTTT.

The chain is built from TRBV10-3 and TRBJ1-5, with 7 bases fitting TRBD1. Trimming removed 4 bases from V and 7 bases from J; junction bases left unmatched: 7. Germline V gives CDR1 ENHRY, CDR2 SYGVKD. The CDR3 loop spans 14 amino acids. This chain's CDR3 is CAISGEQGWQPQHF. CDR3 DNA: TGTGCCATCAGTGGAGAACAGGGGTGGCAGCCCCAGCATTTT.

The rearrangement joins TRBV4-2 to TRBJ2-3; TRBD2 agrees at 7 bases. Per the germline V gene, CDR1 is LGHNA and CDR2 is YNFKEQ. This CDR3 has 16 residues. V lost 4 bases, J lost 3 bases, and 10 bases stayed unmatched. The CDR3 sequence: CASSRGAGVETDTQYF. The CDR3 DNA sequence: TGTGCCAGCAGCCGCGGCGCGGGAGTGGAAACAGATACGCAGTATTTT.

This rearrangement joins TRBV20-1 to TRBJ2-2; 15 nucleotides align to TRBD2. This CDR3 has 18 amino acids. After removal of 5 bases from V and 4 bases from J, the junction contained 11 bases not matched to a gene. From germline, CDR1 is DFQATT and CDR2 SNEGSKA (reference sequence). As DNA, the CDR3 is TGCAGTGCTTTTCGCAGGACTAGCGGGAGGGGCGGCACCGGGGAGCTGTTTTTT. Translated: CSAFRRTSGRGGTGELFF.

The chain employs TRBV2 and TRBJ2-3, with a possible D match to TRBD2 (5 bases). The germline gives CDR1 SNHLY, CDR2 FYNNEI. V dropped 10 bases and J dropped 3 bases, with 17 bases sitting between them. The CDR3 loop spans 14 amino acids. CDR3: CAIQPGWKTDTQYF. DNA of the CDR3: TGTGCCATACAACCGGGGTGGAAAACAGATACGCAGTATTTT.

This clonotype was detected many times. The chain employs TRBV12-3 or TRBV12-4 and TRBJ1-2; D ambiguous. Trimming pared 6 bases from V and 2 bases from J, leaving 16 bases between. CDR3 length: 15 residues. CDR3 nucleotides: TGTGCCAGCAGCCCTGGGCCAAGTAGGAACTATGGCTACACCTTC. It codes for CASSPGPSRNYGYTF.

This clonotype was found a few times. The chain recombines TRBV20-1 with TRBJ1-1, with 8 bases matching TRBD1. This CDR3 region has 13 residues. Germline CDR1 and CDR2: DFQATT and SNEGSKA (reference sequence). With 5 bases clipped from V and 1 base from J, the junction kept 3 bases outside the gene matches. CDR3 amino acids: CSAATGGNTEAFF. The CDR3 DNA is TGCAGTGCTGCCACAGGGGGGAACACTGAAGCTTTCTTT.

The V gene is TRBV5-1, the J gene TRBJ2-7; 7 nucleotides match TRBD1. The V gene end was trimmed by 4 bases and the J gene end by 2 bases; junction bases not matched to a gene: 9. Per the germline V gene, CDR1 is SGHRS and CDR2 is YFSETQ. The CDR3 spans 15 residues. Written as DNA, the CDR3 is TGCGCCAGCAGCCAGGGAGCCACAGGGGCCTACGAGCAGTACTTC. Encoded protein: CASSQGATGAYEQYF.

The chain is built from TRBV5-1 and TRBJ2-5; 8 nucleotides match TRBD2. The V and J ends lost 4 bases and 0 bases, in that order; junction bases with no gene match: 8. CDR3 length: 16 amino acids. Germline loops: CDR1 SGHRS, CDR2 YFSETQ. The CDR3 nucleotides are TGCGCCAGCAGCCCCTCGAGCGGGGGTTACCAAGAGACCCAGTACTTC. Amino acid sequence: CASSPSSGGYQETQYF.

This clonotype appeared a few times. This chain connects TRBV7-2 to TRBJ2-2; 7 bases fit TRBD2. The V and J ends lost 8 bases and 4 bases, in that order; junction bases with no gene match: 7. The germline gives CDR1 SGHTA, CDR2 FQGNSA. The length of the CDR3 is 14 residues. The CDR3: CASGTTLVTGELFF. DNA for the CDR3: TGTGCCAGCGGGACTACATTGGTCACCGGGGAGCTGTTTTTT. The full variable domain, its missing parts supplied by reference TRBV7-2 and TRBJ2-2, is GAGVSQSPSNKVTEKGKDVELRCDPISGHTALYWYRQSLGQGLEFLIYFQGNSAPDKSGLPSDRFSAERTGGSVSTLTIQRTQQEDSAVYLCASGTTLVTGELFFGEGSRLTVL.

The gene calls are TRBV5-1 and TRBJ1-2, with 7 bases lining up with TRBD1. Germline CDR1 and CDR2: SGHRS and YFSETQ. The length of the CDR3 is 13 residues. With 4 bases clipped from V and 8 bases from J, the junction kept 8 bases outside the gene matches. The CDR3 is CASSIDRARGYTF. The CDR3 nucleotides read TGCGCCAGCAGCATCGACAGGGCTCGGGGCTACACCTTC.

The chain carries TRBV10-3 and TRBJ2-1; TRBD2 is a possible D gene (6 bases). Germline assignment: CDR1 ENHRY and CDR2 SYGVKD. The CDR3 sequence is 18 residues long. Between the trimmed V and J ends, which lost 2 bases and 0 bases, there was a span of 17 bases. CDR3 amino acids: CAISEVLAAGISYNEQFF. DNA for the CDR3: TGTGCCATCAGTGAGGTGTTAGCGGCTGGAATCTCCTACAATGAGCAGTTCTTC.

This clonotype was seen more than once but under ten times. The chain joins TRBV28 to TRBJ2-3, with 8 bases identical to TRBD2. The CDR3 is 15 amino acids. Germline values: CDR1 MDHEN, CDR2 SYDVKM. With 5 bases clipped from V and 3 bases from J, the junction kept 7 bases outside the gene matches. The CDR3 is CASSASGRGTDTQYF. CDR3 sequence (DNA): TGTGCCAGCAGTGCCAGCGGGAGAGGAACAGATACGCAGTATTTT.

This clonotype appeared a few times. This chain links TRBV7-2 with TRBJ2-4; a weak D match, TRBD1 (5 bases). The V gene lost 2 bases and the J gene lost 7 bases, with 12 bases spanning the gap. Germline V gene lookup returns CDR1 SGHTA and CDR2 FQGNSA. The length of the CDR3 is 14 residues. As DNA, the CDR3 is TGTGCCAGCAGCTTACAACAGGCCGGGAACATTCAGTACTTC. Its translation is CASSLQQAGNIQYF.

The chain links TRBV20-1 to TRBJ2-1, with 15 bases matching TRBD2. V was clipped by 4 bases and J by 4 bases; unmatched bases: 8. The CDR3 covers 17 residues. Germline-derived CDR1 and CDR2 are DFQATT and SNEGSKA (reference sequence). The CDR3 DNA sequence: TGCAGTGCTACCCCCGGACTAGCGGGAGGGAGGTACAATGAGCAGTTCTTC. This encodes CSATPGLAGGRYNEQFF.

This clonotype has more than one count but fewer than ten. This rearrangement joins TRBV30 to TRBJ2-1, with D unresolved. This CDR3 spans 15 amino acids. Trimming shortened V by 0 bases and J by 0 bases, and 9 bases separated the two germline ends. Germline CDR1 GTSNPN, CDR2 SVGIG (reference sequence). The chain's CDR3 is CAWSVLSSSYNEQFF. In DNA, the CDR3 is TGTGCCTGGAGTGTACTATCGAGCTCCTACAATGAGCAGTTCTTC.

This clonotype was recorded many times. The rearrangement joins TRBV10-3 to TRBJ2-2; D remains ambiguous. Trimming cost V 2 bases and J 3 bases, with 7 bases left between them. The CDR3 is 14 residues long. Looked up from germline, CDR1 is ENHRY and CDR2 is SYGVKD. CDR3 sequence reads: CAISEKADTGELFF. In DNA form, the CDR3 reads TGTGCCATCAGTGAGAAGGCCGACACCGGGGAGCTGTTTTTT.